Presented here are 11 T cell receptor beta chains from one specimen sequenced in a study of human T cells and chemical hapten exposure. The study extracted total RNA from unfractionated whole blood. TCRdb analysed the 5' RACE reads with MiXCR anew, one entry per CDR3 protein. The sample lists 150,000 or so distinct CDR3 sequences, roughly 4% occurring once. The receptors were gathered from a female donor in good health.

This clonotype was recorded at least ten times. The CDR3 protein is CASSSGGGNYNEQFF. CDR3 in DNA: TGTGCCAGCAGTTCCGGCGGGGGTAACTACAATGAGCAGTTCTTC. This sequence joins TRBV12-3 or TRBV12-4 and TRBJ2-1, with 7 bases matching TRBD2. Losses at the gene ends were 4 bases for V and 3 bases for J; bases not matched to a gene: 6. The CDR3 spans 15 residues.

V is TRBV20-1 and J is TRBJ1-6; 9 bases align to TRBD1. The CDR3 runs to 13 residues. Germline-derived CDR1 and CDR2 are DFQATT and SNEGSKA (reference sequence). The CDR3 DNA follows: TGCAGGATAAGGGGACAGGGAGGATCACCCCTCCACTTT. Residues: CRIRGQGGSPLHF.

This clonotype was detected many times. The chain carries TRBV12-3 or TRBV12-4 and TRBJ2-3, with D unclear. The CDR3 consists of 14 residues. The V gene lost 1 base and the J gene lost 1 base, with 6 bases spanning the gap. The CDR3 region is CASSLGAGTDTQYF. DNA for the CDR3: TGTGCCAGCAGTTTAGGGGCCGGCACAGATACGCAGTATTTT.

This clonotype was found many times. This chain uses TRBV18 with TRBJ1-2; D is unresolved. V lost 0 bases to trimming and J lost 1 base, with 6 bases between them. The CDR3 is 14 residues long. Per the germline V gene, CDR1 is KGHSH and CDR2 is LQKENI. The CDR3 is CASSPPGDNYGYTF. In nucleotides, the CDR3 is TGTGCCAGCTCACCACCTGGGGATAACTATGGCTACACCTTC. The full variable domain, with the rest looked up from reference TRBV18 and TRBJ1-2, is NAGVMQNPRHLVRRRGQEARLRCSPMKGHSHVYWYRQLPEEGLKFMVYLQKENIIDESGMPKERFSAEFPKEGPSILRIQQVVRGDSAAYFCASSPPGDNYGYTFGSGTRLTVV.

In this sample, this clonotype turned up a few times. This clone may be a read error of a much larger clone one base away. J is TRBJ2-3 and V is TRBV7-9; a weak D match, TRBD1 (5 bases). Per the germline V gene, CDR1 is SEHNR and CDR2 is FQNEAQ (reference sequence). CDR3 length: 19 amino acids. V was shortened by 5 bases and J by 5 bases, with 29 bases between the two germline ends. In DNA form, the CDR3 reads TGTGCCAGCAGCAGAGTCCTCGGACAAGTCTGCAGGGCCAGAGATACGCAGTATTTT. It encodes CASSRVLGQVCRARDTQYF.

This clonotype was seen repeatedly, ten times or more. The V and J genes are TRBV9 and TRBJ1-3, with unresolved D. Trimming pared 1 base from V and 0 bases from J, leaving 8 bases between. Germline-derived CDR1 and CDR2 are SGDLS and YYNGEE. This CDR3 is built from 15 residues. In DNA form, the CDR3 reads TGTGCCAGCAGCGTAAATGGAGGCTCTGGAAACACCATATATTTT. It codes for CASSVNGGSGNTIYF.

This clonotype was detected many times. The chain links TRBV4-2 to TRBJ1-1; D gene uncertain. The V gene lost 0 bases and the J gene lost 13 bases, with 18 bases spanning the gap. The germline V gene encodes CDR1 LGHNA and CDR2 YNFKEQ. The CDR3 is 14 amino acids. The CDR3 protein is CASSQELGLHRGFF. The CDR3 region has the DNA TGTGCCAGCAGCCAAGAATTGGGCTTGCATAGAGGTTTCTTT.

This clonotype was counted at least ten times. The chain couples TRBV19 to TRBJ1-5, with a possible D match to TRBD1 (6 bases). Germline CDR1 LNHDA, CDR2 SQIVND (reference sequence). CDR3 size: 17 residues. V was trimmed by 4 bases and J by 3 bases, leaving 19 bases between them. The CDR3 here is CASSKSPFGQSNQPQHF. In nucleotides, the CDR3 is TGTGCCAGTAGTAAATCGCCCTTCGGACAGTCCAATCAGCCCCAGCATTTT.

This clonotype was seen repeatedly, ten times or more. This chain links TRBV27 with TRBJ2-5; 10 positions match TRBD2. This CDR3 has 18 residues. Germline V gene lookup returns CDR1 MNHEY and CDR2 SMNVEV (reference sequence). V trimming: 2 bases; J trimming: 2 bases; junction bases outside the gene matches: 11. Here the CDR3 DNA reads TGTGCCAGCAGTTTAGATACCCCGGGAGCGGGGGGGCAAGAGACCCAGTACTTC. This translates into CASSLDTPGAGGQETQYF.

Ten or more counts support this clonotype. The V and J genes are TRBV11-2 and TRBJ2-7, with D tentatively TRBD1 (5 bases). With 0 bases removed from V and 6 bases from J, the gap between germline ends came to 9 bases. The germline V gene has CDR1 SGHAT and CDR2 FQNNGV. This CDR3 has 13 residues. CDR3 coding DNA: TGTGCCAGCAGCTTAGAGGTCAGGGTCGAGCAGTACTTC. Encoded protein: CASSLEVRVEQYF.

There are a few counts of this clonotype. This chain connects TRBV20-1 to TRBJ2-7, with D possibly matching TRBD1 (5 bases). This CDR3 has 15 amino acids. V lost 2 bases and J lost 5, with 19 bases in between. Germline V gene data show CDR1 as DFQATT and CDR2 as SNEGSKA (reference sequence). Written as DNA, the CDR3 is TGCAGTGCTAGATCCCTATCAGGGTTCTATAACGAGCAGTACTTC. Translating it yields CSARSLSGFYNEQYF.